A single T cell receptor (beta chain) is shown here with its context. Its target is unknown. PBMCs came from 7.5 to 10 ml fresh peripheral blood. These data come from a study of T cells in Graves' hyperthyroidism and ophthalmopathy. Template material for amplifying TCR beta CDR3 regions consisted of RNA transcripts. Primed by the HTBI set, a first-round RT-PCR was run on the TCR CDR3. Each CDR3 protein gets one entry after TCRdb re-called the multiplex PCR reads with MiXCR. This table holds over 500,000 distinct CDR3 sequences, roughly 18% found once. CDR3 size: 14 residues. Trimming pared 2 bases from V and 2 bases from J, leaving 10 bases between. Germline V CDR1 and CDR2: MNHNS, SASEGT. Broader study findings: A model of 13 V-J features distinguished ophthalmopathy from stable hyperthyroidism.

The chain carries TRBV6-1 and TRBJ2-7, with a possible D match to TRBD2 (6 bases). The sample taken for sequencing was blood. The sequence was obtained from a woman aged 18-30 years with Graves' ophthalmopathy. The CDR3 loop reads CASSERRGAYEQYF. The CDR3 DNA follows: TGTGCCAGCAGTGAACGGCGGGGAGCCTACGAGCAGTACTTC.